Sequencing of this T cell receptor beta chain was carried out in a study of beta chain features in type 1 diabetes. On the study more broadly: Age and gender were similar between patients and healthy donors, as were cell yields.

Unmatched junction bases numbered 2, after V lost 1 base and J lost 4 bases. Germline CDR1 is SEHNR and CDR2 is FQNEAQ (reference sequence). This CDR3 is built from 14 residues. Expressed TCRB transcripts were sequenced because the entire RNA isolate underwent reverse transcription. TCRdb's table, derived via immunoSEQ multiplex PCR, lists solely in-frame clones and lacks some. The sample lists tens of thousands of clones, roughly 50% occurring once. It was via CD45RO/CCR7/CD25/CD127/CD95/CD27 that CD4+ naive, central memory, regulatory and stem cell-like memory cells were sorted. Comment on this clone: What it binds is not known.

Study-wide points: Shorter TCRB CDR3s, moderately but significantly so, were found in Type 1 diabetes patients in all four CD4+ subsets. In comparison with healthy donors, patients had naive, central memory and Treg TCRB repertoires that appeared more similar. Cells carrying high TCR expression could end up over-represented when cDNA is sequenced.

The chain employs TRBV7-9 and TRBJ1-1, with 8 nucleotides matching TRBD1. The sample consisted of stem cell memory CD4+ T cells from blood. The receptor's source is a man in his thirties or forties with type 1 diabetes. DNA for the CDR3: TGTGCCAGCAGCTTAGGGACAGGGAGCACTGAAGCTTTCTTT. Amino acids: CASSLGTGSTEAFF.